This passage covers 11 T cell receptor beta chains from one sample sequenced in a study of beta chain features in type 1 diabetes. General study results and limits: Type 1 diabetes patients had moderately but significantly shorter TCRB CDR3s in all four CD4+ subsets.

The sequenced template was cDNA made from the entire isolated RNA. The protocol was immunoSEQ multiplex PCR, while the TCRdb copy is restricted to in-frame clones and leaves out a portion. The sample holds 600,000 to 700,000 clones, 13% seen once. The antigens of these receptors remain unknown. Source material: naive CD4+ T cells from blood. The receptors here all came from a man in his late teens or twenties with type 1 diabetes.

The V call is TRBV13, the J call TRBJ2-3; the D gene is possibly TRBD2 (5 bases). Germline values: CDR1 PRHDT, CDR2 FYEKMQ (reference sequence). This CDR3 has 17 residues. Trimming took off 2 bases at V and 7 bases at J, with 22 bases between the two ends. CDR3 sequence: CASSLPWAATKVNTQYF. CDR3 DNA sequence: TGTGCCAGCAGCTTACCGTGGGCAGCGACTAAAGTAAATACGCAGTATTTT.

This clone was seen only a few times. The V and J genes are TRBV28 and TRBJ1-6; D is unclear. This CDR3 spans 14 amino acids. The V and J ends lost 6 bases and 10 bases respectively, with 16 bases between them. Germline assignment: CDR1 MDHEN and CDR2 SYDVKM. CDR3: CASSLLIPRSPLHF. The CDR3 region has the DNA TGTGCCAGCAGCCTCCTAATTCCGAGGTCACCCCTCCACTTT. The complete variable domain, with remaining parts taken from reference TRBV28 and TRBJ1-6, reads DVKVTQSSRYLVKRTGEKVFLECVQDMDHENMFWYRQDPGLGLRLIYFSYDVKMKEKGDIPEGYSVSREKKERFSLILESASTNQTSMYLCASSLLIPRSPLHFGNGTRLTVT.

Comment on this clone: A much larger clone lies one base from this, so it may be a read error. The V call is TRBV7-6, the J call TRBJ2-3; D call uncertain. The CDR3 totals 11 residues. The germline V gene encodes CDR1 SGHVS and CDR2 FNYEAQ. V was clipped by 2 bases and J by 3 bases, with 0 bases between them. DNA of the CDR3: TGTGCCAGCAGCTTAACAGATACGCAGTATTTT. Translated: CASSLTDTQYF. The full variable domain, rest sourced from reference TRBV7-6 and TRBJ2-3, is GAGVSQSPRYKVTKRGQDVALRCDPISGHVSLYWYRQALGQGPEFLTYFNYEAQQDKSGLPNDRFSAERPEGSISTLTIQRTEQRDSAMYRCASSLTDTQYFGPGTRLTVL.

The rearrangement uses TRBV2 and TRBJ2-7; perhaps D is TRBD1 or TRBD2 (5 bases each). V shed 6 bases and J shed 3 bases, with 9 bases lying between them. Germline V gives CDR1 SNHLY, CDR2 FYNNEI. The CDR3 covers 12 residues. This CDR3 reads CASSRDGYEQYF. The CDR3 DNA reads TGTGCCAGCAGCAGGGACGGCTACGAGCAGTACTTC.

A remark on this clone: Other DNA sequences in this specimen translate into the identical CDR3. The rearrangement links TRBV5-1 to TRBJ2-3; no definite D call. Germline V gene sequence: CDR1 SGHRS, CDR2 YFSETQ. V shed 0 bases and J shed 4 bases, with 3 bases lying between them. The CDR3 consists of 12 residues. For the CDR3, the DNA is TGCGCCAGCAGCTTGGAAGCAGATACGCAGTATTTT. This gives the protein CASSLEADTQYF.

The genes are TRBV15 and TRBJ2-7; D is uncertain. The CDR3 length is 14 residues. V was shortened by 0 bases and J by 3 bases, with 9 bases between the two germline ends. Germline assignment: CDR1 LNHNV and CDR2 YYDKDF (reference sequence). The CDR3 reads CATSREGGRYEQYF. In DNA form, the CDR3 reads TGTGCCACCAGCAGAGAAGGTGGCCGCTACGAGCAGTACTTC.

V gene TRBV7-6 combines with J gene TRBJ2-5; the D is unclear. The CDR3 is made up of 16 amino acids. Germline V gene sequence: CDR1 SGHVS, CDR2 FNYEAQ. V dropped 0 bases and J dropped 7 bases, with 18 bases sitting between them. CDR3 in amino acids: CASSLATAPVVGTQYF. CDR3 DNA: TGTGCCAGCAGCTTAGCGACCGCCCCAGTGGTGGGGACCCAGTACTTC.

This clone was observed a few times. The chain carries TRBV18 and TRBJ2-2; 7 bases align to TRBD2. The germline CDR1 and CDR2 sequences are KGHSH and LQKENI. This CDR3 region has 15 residues. With V trimmed by 0 bases and J by 6 bases, 4 bases remained unmatched. CDR3: CASSPPGLAAGELFF. The CDR3 nucleotides read TGTGCCAGCTCACCACCGGGGCTAGCGGCCGGGGAGCTGTTTTTT.

This clone was picked up a small number of times. This CDR3 reads CASSLKLAGSTDTQYF. CDR3 nucleotide sequence: TGTGCCAGCAGCTTAAAGCTAGCGGGTAGCACAGATACGCAGTATTTT. The V call is TRBV5-4, the J call TRBJ2-3, with 8 bases fitting TRBD2. Germline CDR1 reads SGHNT; CDR2 reads YYREEE (reference sequence). V shed 2 bases and J 0 bases; nucleotides not matched to a gene: 5. The CDR3 covers 16 residues.

CDR3 coding DNA: TGTGCCAGCAGGTTTACCGATTCACCCCTCCACTTT. Translating it yields CASRFTDSPLHF. The chain recombines TRBV6-5 with TRBJ1-6; D gene ambiguous. Trimming took off 6 bases at V and 8 bases at J, with 8 bases between the two ends. This CDR3 spans 12 amino acids. The V gene's germline CDR1 is MNHEY and CDR2 SVGAGI.

CDR3 DNA sequence: TGTGCCAGCAGCGTAGAACAGGGAAATTCACCCCTCCACTTT. This codes for CASSVEQGNSPLHF. The chain links TRBV9 to TRBJ1-6; D may be TRBD1 (6 bases). Looked up from germline, CDR1 is SGDLS and CDR2 is YYNGEE. Trimming cost V 0 bases and J 7 bases, with 8 bases left between them. This CDR3 region has 14 residues.